This T cell receptor (beta chain) was obtained from a study of T cells after yellow fever vaccination. TCR cDNA, made by 5'RACE template switching, carried an added universal primer site and UMIs. TCRdb independently ran MiXCR on the 5' RACE reads; one entry per CDR3 protein. The table lists 500,000 to 650,000 distinct CDR3 sequences, 9% to 15% of them singletons. As to this clonotype: Its matching antigen is unknown.

The length of the CDR3 is 14 residues. The germline CDR1 and CDR2 sequences are SQVTM and ANQGSEA. The ends were cut back, 6 bases at V and 5 bases at J, with 19 bases in the middle. The study's findings and limits: The booster saw the reappearance of most primary-vaccination clones (more than 95% CD4, about 85% CD8). Though weaker, the secondary response peaked faster, on day 5 versus 15.

Sequences were derived from PBMCs, sampled on the day of the yellow fever booster vaccination. The chain combines TRBV29-1 with TRBJ1-1, with D possibly matching TRBD1 (6 bases). The TCR originated in a man aged 25-45 years who received the YFV17D yellow fever vaccine. The CDR3 DNA reads TGCAGCGTCGTAGAATACAGGGCGGGAACTGAAGCTTTCTTT. Its translation: CSVVEYRAGTEAFF.